The 5 T cell receptor beta chains below all came from one sample that was sequenced in a study of monozygotic twins with inflammatory bowel disease. TCRdb reprocessed the 5' RACE reads and keeps a single row for each CDR3 protein, giving no DNA. This repertoire includes some 130,000 distinct CDR3 sequences. The specimen sequenced was blood. All receptors derive from a human donor with ulcerative colitis or Crohn's disease, or a healthy co-twin of an affected twin (not recorded which).

The gene calls are TRBV3-1 and TRBJ2-1; TCRdb's D gene call, TRBD2, goes unchecked for lack of DNA. The germline gives CDR1 LGHDT, CDR2 YNNKEL (reference sequence). The CDR3 extends over 19 amino acids. CDR3: CASSQSFLALAGVYNEQFF.

This rearrangement joins TRBV21-1 to TRBJ2-1; TCRdb's D call, TRBD2, is unchecked because there is no DNA. TRBV21-1 is classified as a pseudogene. There are 11 residues in the CDR3. CDR3 sequence: CASLLVPEQFF.

The CDR3 spells CASRRGTGNTIYF. The chain carries TRBV7-9 and TRBJ1-3. The CDR3 extends over 13 amino acids. The germline V gene encodes CDR1 SEHNR and CDR2 FQNEAQ (reference sequence).

The chain couples TRBV10-3 to TRBJ2-1. Germline-derived CDR1 and CDR2 are ENHRY and SYGVKD. This CDR3 region has 12 residues. The CDR3 reads CAISEVDNEQFF.

The V and J genes are TRBV24-1 and TRBJ2-2; TCRdb calls TRBD2, which cannot be checked without DNA. The CDR3 sequence is 14 residues long. CDR1 KGHDR and CDR2 SFDVKD come from the germline V gene. The CDR3 reads CATATSDLPGELFF.